A single sample is the source of the 13 T cell receptor beta chains below, sequenced in a study of CD8 T cells in Susac syndrome. After extraction with the RNeasy kit, 0.5 to 1 ug of the RNA was reverse transcribed using random hexamers. From the immunoSEQ multiplex PCR reads, TCRdb called clonotypes with MiXCR, one entry per CDR3 protein. The data contain approximately 150,000 distinct CDR3 sequences, just over 90% of them singletons. Specimen: CD4+ T cells from PBMCs. Receptors originate from a human donor in good health.

The CDR3 nucleotides are TGCAGTGCGGCCCTCCAAGGAGAGACCCAGTACTTC. This sequence encodes CSAALQGETQYF. This chain links TRBV20-1 with TRBJ2-5, with D hard to call. Germline values: CDR1 DFQATT, CDR2 SNEGSKA (reference sequence). V lost 6 bases and J lost 4, with 12 bases in between. The CDR3 extends over 12 amino acids.

This rearrangement joins TRBV19 to TRBJ2-1; possibly TRBD1 for D (5 bases). Trimming cost V 4 bases and J 9 bases, with 19 bases left between them. This CDR3 is 15 amino acids long. CDR1 is LNHDA and CDR2 is SQIVND in the germline V gene (reference sequence). The CDR3 region is CASSTDKHSWGEQFF. CDR3 DNA: TGTGCCAGTAGTACGGACAAACACTCCTGGGGTGAGCAGTTCTTC.

This sequence joins TRBV12-3 or TRBV12-4 and TRBJ1-2; D is unresolved. The V and J ends lost 3 bases and 8 bases respectively, with 10 bases between them. The CDR3 is made up of 12 amino acids. The DNA of the CDR3 is TGTGCCAGCAGTTTTCGGCGGGGAGGCTACACCTTC. Its translation: CASSFRRGGYTF.

This rearrangement joins TRBV20-1 to TRBJ1-1; no reliable D call. V shed 2 bases and J shed 7 bases, with 14 bases lying between them. The germline CDR1 and CDR2 sequences are DFQATT and SNEGSKA (reference sequence). CDR3 length: 13 residues. The CDR3 reads CSARRGRRDEAFF. DNA for the CDR3: TGCAGTGCTAGACGGGGAAGGAGAGATGAAGCTTTCTTT.

The chain uses TRBV18 and TRBJ2-3, with unresolved D. The CDR3 runs to 16 residues. Trimming cost V 3 bases and J 0 bases, with 13 bases left between them. Germline V gene sequence: CDR1 KGHSH, CDR2 LQKENI. CDR3 in DNA: TGTGCCAGCTCACCCTTCGACGGGCTTAGCACAGATACGCAGTATTTT. Translated, it gives CASSPFDGLSTDTQYF.

This chain joins TRBV28 and TRBJ1-2; a possible D gene is TRBD1 (6 bases). Germline V CDR1 and CDR2: MDHEN, SYDVKM. The CDR3 consists of 10 residues. The chain's CDR3 is CATGAWGYTF. The DNA for the CDR3 is TGTGCTACGGGGGCGTGGGGCTACACCTTC.

This rearrangement joins TRBV29-1 to TRBJ1-2; a possible D gene is TRBD1 (5 bases). V lost 6 bases and J lost 4, with 12 bases in between. The CDR3 has 12 amino acids. Germline CDR1 reads SQVTM; CDR2 reads ANQGSEA. The CDR3 region is CSVSTGTYGYTF. CDR3 bases: TGCAGCGTCAGTACAGGAACCTATGGCTACACCTTC.

V is TRBV12-3 or TRBV12-4 and J is TRBJ2-1; 13 nucleotides match TRBD2. There are 18 residues in the CDR3. Trimming took 5 bases from V and 4 from J; bases not matched to a gene: 11. CDR3 region: CASSTRPPLAGGYNEQFF. The CDR3 nucleotides are TGTGCCAGCAGTACCCGCCCCCCACTAGCGGGAGGGTACAATGAGCAGTTCTTC.

CDR3 in amino acids: CASSPPPAGGVAKLFF. CDR3 bases: TGTGCCAGCAGCCCACCCCCCGCAGGGGGGGTAGCAAAACTGTTTTTT. The chain carries TRBV5-4 and TRBJ1-4; TRBD1 aligns across 7 bases. The germline CDR1 and CDR2 sequences are SGHNT and YYREEE (reference sequence). Germline trimming cut 4 bases from V and 10 bases from J; bases unmatched to any gene: 16. CDR3 length: 16 residues.

The V and J genes are TRBV12-3 or TRBV12-4 and TRBJ2-7; a weak D match, TRBD2 (5 bases). CDR3 length: 12 residues. With 5 bases removed from V and 6 bases from J, the gap between germline ends came to 11 bases. The CDR3 protein is CASSERRGEQYF. The CDR3 nucleotides read TGTGCCAGCAGTGAACGACGGGGCGAGCAGTACTTC.

The rearrangement joins TRBV5-1 to TRBJ2-2; D uncertain. CDR1 is SGHRS, CDR2 YFSETQ, per germline. The CDR3 runs 13 residues. V was shortened by 4 bases and J by 5 bases, with 9 bases between the two germline ends. The CDR3 sequence: CASSGFGTGELFF. The CDR3 DNA reads TGCGCCAGCAGCGGTTTCGGGACCGGGGAGCTGTTTTTT.

The gene calls are TRBV5-1 and TRBJ1-1; perhaps TRBD1 as D (5 bases). This CDR3 has 15 amino acids. Germline-derived CDR1 and CDR2 are SGHRS and YFSETQ. Deletions cut 1 base from V and 6 bases from J, with 16 bases between. This chain's CDR3 is CASSLRGDPDAEAFF. As DNA, the CDR3 is TGCGCCAGCAGCTTGCGGGGGGACCCGGACGCTGAAGCTTTCTTT.

This chain links TRBV7-9 with TRBJ2-7; D remains unclear. The CDR3 length is 11 residues. Trimming pared 5 bases from V and 2 bases from J, leaving 4 bases between. Germline CDR1 and CDR2: SEHNR and FQNEAQ (reference sequence). The CDR3 reads CASSAAYEQYF. The CDR3 nucleotides are TGTGCCAGCAGCGCGGCCTACGAGCAGTACTTC. The full variable domain, completed using reference TRBV7-9 and TRBJ2-7, is DTGVSQNPRHKITKRGQNVTFRCDPISEHNRLYWYRQTLGQGPEFLTYFQNEAQLEKSRLLSDRFSAERPKGSFSTLEIQRTEQGDSAMYLCASSAAYEQYFGPGTRLTVT.